Each of the 31 T cell receptor beta chains below was sequenced from the same sample in a study of spatial heterogeneity in lung cancer. TCRdb re-called the 5' RACE reads through MiXCR, storing one row per CDR3 protein. The sample gives roughly 120,000 distinct CDR3 sequences, about a tenth of which show up once; 24% is in the top ten. As for time point: blood at routine non-recurrence follow-up after resection. Sequences were derived from PBMCs, sampled at follow-up. These receptors originate from a female donor with early-stage non-small cell lung cancer.

The chain carries TRBV19 and TRBJ2-1; no reliable D call. Per the germline V gene, CDR1 is LNHDA and CDR2 is SQIVND (reference sequence). CDR3 size: 13 residues. Trimming cost V 4 bases and J 2 bases, with 6 bases left between them. CDR3 nucleotides: TGTGCCAGTAGTAAAACGGCCTACAATGAGCAGTTCTTC. As protein: CASSKTAYNEQFF.

This clonotype was detected many times. The CDR3 here is CASSSAGTGAYEQYF. DNA for the CDR3: TGTGCCAGCAGTTCTGCCGGGACAGGGGCCTACGAGCAGTACTTC. V usage is TRBV28 and J usage is TRBJ2-7; 10 bases are shared with TRBD1. V gave up 4 bases and J gave up 2 bases; unmatched junction bases: 5. Germline assignment: CDR1 MDHEN and CDR2 SYDVKM. The CDR3 contains 15 residues.

In this sample, this clonotype turned up a few times. V is TRBV6-5 and J is TRBJ2-1; 11 bases agree with TRBD2. J lost 2 bases, V lost 7 bases, and 4 bases had no gene match. CDR3 length: 15 residues. CDR1 is MNHEY and CDR2 is SVGAGI in the germline V gene. CDR3 sequence reads: CASTKGLAAYNEQFF. CDR3 DNA: TGTGCCAGCACTAAGGGACTAGCGGCCTACAATGAGCAGTTCTTC.

This clonotype has a handful of counts. The rearrangement uses TRBV24-1 and TRBJ2-2; 7 nucleotides line up with TRBD1. V shed 3 bases and J 7 bases; nucleotides not matched to a gene: 4. Germline V gene lookup returns CDR1 KGHDR and CDR2 SFDVKD. The CDR3 covers 14 residues. CDR3 protein: CATSDRGRDGELFF. DNA for the CDR3: TGTGCCACCAGTGATAGGGGGCGCGACGGGGAGCTGTTTTTT.

This clonotype has just a few counts. The chain recombines TRBV5-1 with TRBJ1-2, with D possibly matching TRBD1 (5 bases). The ends were cut back, 5 bases at V and 8 bases at J, with 16 bases in the middle. This CDR3 region has 13 residues. CDR1 SGHRS and CDR2 YFSETQ come from the germline V gene. CDR3 bases: TGCGCCAGCAGGCCTGCCATAAACAGGGGCTACACCTTC. It specifies CASRPAINRGYTF.

The chain combines TRBV7-2 with TRBJ2-1, with 8 bases that match TRBD1. V lost 5 bases, J lost 7 bases, and 7 bases stayed unmatched. The CDR3 contains 14 residues. The germline V gene has CDR1 SGHTA and CDR2 FQGNSA. This CDR3 reads CASSAGTGLNEQFF. Written as DNA, the CDR3 is TGTGCCAGCAGCGCCGGGACAGGACTTAATGAGCAGTTCTTC.

The V call is TRBV12-3 or TRBV12-4, the J call TRBJ2-7, with unresolved D. This CDR3 spans 14 amino acids. V was cut by 8 bases and J by 5 bases, with 19 bases left in between. CDR3: CASPWAALSHEQYV. DNA of the CDR3: TGTGCCAGCCCATGGGCGGCGCTTTCCCACGAGCAGTACGTC.

This clonotype was counted a few times. This CDR3 reads CASSGNTDTQYF. The CDR3 DNA is TGCGCCAGCAGCGGTAACACAGATACGCAGTATTTT. The chain employs TRBV5-1 and TRBJ2-3; no firm D call. The CDR3 covers 12 residues. V gave up 4 bases and J gave up 2 bases, with 5 bases separating them. Germline loops: CDR1 SGHRS, CDR2 YFSETQ.

This chain uses TRBV4-2 with TRBJ2-7; possible D gene TRBD1, 5 bases. The CDR3 is 17 amino acids. V was clipped by 3 bases and J by 2 bases, with 20 bases between them. The germline V gene encodes CDR1 LGHNA and CDR2 YNFKEQ. CDR3 DNA: TGTGCCAGCAGCCACCAACATCAGGGCCCGGCCCCCTACGAGCAGTACTTC. It codes for CASSHQHQGPAPYEQYF.

This clonotype was found many times. This chain uses TRBV24-1 with TRBJ2-2; D unclear. The CDR3 has 13 residues. V was cut by 1 base and J by 8 bases, with 7 bases left in between. Per the germline V gene, CDR1 is KGHDR and CDR2 is SFDVKD. CDR3 loop: CATSDFPRGELFF. In DNA form, the CDR3 reads TGTGCCACCAGTGATTTCCCCAGGGGGGAGCTGTTTTTT.

The chain joins TRBV7-7 to TRBJ2-1, with 15 bases matching TRBD2. Germline V CDR1 and CDR2: SSHAT, FNYEAQ (reference sequence). The CDR3 sequence is 15 residues long. V lost 5 bases to trimming and J lost 13 bases; unmatched junction nucleotides: 9. The CDR3 DNA follows: TGTGCCAGCAGCCTTGGACTAGCGGGAGGGCCGAATCAGTTCTTC. The encoded protein is CASSLGLAGGPNQFF. Full variable domain (rest looked up from reference TRBV7-7 and TRBJ2-1): GAGVSQSPRYKVTKRGQDVTLRCDPISSHATLYWYQQALGQGPEFLTYFNYEAQPDKSGLPSDRFSAERPEGSISTLTIQRTEQRDSAMYRCASSLGLAGGPNQFFGPGTRLTVL.

The rearrangement joins TRBV7-2 to TRBJ2-1, with TRBD2 matching 7 bases. The CDR3 runs 15 residues. Germline CDR1 and CDR2: SGHTA and FQGNSA. The V segment lost 4 bases and the J segment 10 bases; nucleotides outside the gene matches: 13. The CDR3 region is CASSSGASGYSEQFF. CDR3 DNA: TGTGCCAGCAGCTCGGGCGCTAGCGGCTATTCGGAGCAGTTCTTC.

V gene TRBV6-2 or TRBV6-3 combines with J gene TRBJ2-7; D remains unclear. Germline-derived CDR1 and CDR2 are MNHEY and SVGEGT. The CDR3 is made up of 15 amino acids. Trimming cost V 1 base and J 0 bases, with 10 bases left between them. Here the CDR3 reads CASSYYDNTSYEQYV. The CDR3 nucleotides are TGTGCCAGCAGTTACTACGACAACACCTCCTACGAGCAGTACGTC.

This clonotype was picked up many times. V is TRBV7-9 and J is TRBJ1-4, with 8 positions matching TRBD1. J was trimmed by 12 bases and V by 3 bases; bases with no gene match: 6. Germline assignment: CDR1 SEHNR and CDR2 FQNEAQ (reference sequence). The CDR3 has 13 amino acids. CDR3 in amino acids: CASSLGQATQLFF. As DNA, the CDR3 is TGTGCCAGCAGCTTGGGACAGGCGACTCAACTGTTTTTT.

This clonotype was counted between two and nine times. The chain recombines TRBV2 with TRBJ2-3, with 13 bases identical to TRBD2. Per the germline V gene, CDR1 is SNHLY and CDR2 is FYNNEI. Trimming at V came to 6 bases and at J to 6 bases, leaving 6 bases not matched to a gene. This CDR3 has 15 residues. CDR3 region: CASRKGLAGIDTQYF. CDR3 in DNA: TGTGCCAGCAGAAAGGGACTAGCGGGAATTGATACGCAGTATTTT.

This clonotype was found a few times. The chain has TRBV19 and TRBJ1-2; the D gene is possibly TRBD1 (6 bases). CDR3 length: 14 amino acids. CDR1 is LNHDA, CDR2 SQIVND, per germline (reference sequence). Deletions cut 4 bases from V and 3 bases from J, with 12 bases between. DNA of the CDR3: TGTGCCAGTAGTAGCAACAGGGCTTACTATGGCTACACCTTC. It specifies CASSSNRAYYGYTF. The whole variable domain, remainder taken from reference TRBV19 and TRBJ1-2, is DGGITQSPKYLFRKEGQNVTLSCEQNLNHDAMYWYRQDPGQGLRLIYYSQIVNDFQKGDIAEGYSVSREKKESFPLTVTSAQKNPTAFYLCASSSNRAYYGYTFGSGTRLTVV.

This clonotype has just a few counts. This chain links TRBV5-1 with TRBJ2-5; perhaps D is TRBD1 or TRBD2 (5 bases each). The ends were cut back, 0 bases at V and 4 bases at J, with 10 bases in the middle. Germline CDR1 is SGHRS and CDR2 is YFSETQ. The CDR3 covers 14 residues. CDR3 residues: CASSLGAGRETQYF. The CDR3 DNA follows: TGCGCCAGCAGCTTGGGGGCAGGGAGAGAGACCCAGTACTTC.

Only a few counts were recorded for this clonotype. V usage is TRBV4-2 and J usage is TRBJ2-3, with a weak D call TRBD2 (6 bases). Trimming shortened V by 1 base and J by 1 base, and 12 bases separated the two germline ends. This CDR3 is built from 16 residues. Germline CDR1 and CDR2: LGHNA and YNFKEQ. CDR3 amino acids: CASSQAGTSGTDTQYF. The CDR3 nucleotides read TGTGCCAGCAGCCAAGCCGGGACTTCGGGCACAGATACGCAGTATTTT.

The chain uses TRBV7-2 and TRBJ1-4; no reliable D call. The CDR3 covers 15 residues. V lost 4 bases, J lost 0 bases, and 9 bases lay in between. Germline CDR1 is SGHTA and CDR2 is FQGNSA. The DNA of the CDR3 is TGTGCCAGCAGCTCAAATACTGCAACTAATGAAAAACTGTTTTTT. The encoded protein is CASSSNTATNEKLFF.

This clonotype was detected ten times or more. V usage is TRBV7-3 and J usage is TRBJ2-7, with D possibly being TRBD1 or TRBD2 (5 bases each). The ends were cut back, 2 bases at V and 3 bases at J, with 14 bases in the middle. This CDR3 contains 15 residues. Germline CDR1 reads SGHTA; CDR2 reads FQGTGA. The CDR3 loop reads CASSLYHGGGYEQYF. Here the CDR3 DNA reads TGTGCCAGCAGCTTATACCATGGTGGGGGCTACGAGCAGTACTTC.

This clonotype has at least ten counts. The rearrangement joins TRBV12-3 or TRBV12-4 to TRBJ2-2; D may be TRBD2 (5 bases). Trimming pared 1 base from V and 2 bases from J, leaving 8 bases between. The CDR3 consists of 15 residues. The CDR3 nucleotides are TGTGCCAGCAGTTTAGGGCTAGCTAACACCGGGGAGCTGTTTTTT. Encoded protein: CASSLGLANTGELFF.

Many counts were recorded for this clonotype. V usage is TRBV29-1 and J usage is TRBJ1-1; D ambiguous. V was trimmed by 5 bases and J by 0 bases, leaving 4 bases between them. The germline CDR1 and CDR2 sequences are SQVTM and ANQGSEA. This CDR3 contains 11 residues. Here the CDR3 reads CSVFLNTEAFF. As DNA, the CDR3 is TGCAGCGTTTTCCTGAACACTGAAGCTTTCTTT. The full variable domain, its missing parts supplied by reference TRBV29-1 and TRBJ1-1, is SAVISQKPSRDICQRGTSLTIQCQVDSQVTMMFWYRQQPGQSLTLIATANQGSEATYESGFVIDKFPISRPNLTFSTLTVSNMSPEDSSIYLCSVFLNTEAFFGQGTRLTVV.

The J gene is TRBJ1-1, the V gene TRBV7-9; D gene unclear. The germline V gene encodes CDR1 SEHNR and CDR2 FQNEAQ (reference sequence). This CDR3 is 12 amino acids long. V was trimmed by 9 bases and J by 5 bases, leaving 13 bases between them. The CDR3 DNA sequence: TGTGCCAGGCTAGAGAGAAAGACTGAAGCTTTCTTT. Protein sequence: CARLERKTEAFF.

The rearrangement uses TRBV20-1 and TRBJ1-2; possible D gene TRBD1, 5 bases. CDR1 is DFQATT and CDR2 is SNEGSKA in the germline V gene (reference sequence). The CDR3 contains 12 residues. Trimming pared 3 bases from V and 8 bases from J, leaving 13 bases between. The CDR3 spells CSASQGEGGYTF. In nucleotides, the CDR3 is TGCAGTGCTAGTCAAGGCGAGGGGGGCTACACCTTC.

This clonotype came up a few times. The genes are TRBV11-2 and TRBJ2-2; D gene unclear. Per the germline V gene, CDR1 is SGHAT and CDR2 is FQNNGV. V shed 0 bases and J shed 5 bases, with 4 bases lying between them. The length of the CDR3 is 13 residues. The DNA of the CDR3 is TGTGCCAGCAGCTTAGACATGACCGGGGAGCTGTTTTTT. It is translated as CASSLDMTGELFF. The entire variable domain, with the rest obtained from reference TRBV11-2 and TRBJ2-2, is as follows: EAGVAQSPRYKIIEKRQSVAFWCNPISGHATLYWYQQILGQGPKLLIQFQNNGVVDDSQLPKDRFSAERLKGVDSTLKIQPAKLEDSAVYLCASSLDMTGELFFGEGSRLTVL.

This clonotype has at least ten counts. This chain joins TRBV10-2 and TRBJ1-6; a possible D gene is TRBD1 (6 bases). Germline V gene data show CDR1 as WSHSY and CDR2 as SAAADI. Trimming pared 2 bases from V and 9 bases from J, leaving 8 bases between. The CDR3 sequence is 13 residues long. The CDR3 loop is CASSETGASPLHF. The CDR3 nucleotides are TGCGCCAGCAGTGAGACGGGGGCTTCACCCCTCCACTTT.

The J gene is TRBJ2-3, the V gene TRBV28, with unresolved D. CDR3 size: 15 residues. Germline V gene data show CDR1 as MDHEN and CDR2 as SYDVKM. The V and J ends lost 5 bases and 5 bases respectively, with 17 bases between them. The CDR3 nucleotides read TGTGCCAGCAGTACTTACAAGGGTGGCGGAGATACGCAGTATTTT. As protein: CASSTYKGGGDTQYF. Combining the CDR3 with reference TRBV28 and TRBJ2-3 gives the whole variable domain DVKVTQSSRYLVKRTGEKVFLECVQDMDHENMFWYRQDPGLGLRLIYFSYDVKMKEKGDIPEGYSVSREKKERFSLILESASTNQTSMYLCASSTYKGGGDTQYFGPGTRLTVL.

This chain joins TRBV19 and TRBJ2-1; a weak D match, TRBD2 (5 bases). V lost 3 bases and J lost 10, with 10 bases in between. This CDR3 region has 12 residues. Per germline, CDR1 LNHDA and CDR2 SQIVND (reference sequence). Here the CDR3 DNA reads TGTGCCAGTAGTATCGACTCGGGAGAGCAGTTCTTC. Its translation: CASSIDSGEQFF.

This clonotype occurred many times. V usage is TRBV14 and J usage is TRBJ2-3; D is perhaps TRBD2 (6 bases). Trimming removed 0 bases from V and 6 bases from J, with 22 bases in between. Germline V CDR1 and CDR2: SGHDN, FVKESK. The length of the CDR3 is 18 residues. CDR3 amino acids: CASSQDAGFTSFLDTQYF. The DNA of the CDR3 is TGTGCCAGCAGCCAAGATGCGGGATTCACTAGCTTTTTGGATACGCAGTATTTT. Using reference TRBV14 and TRBJ2-3 for the parts outside the CDR3, the full variable domain is EAGVTQFPSHSVIEKGQTVTLRCDPISGHDNLYWYRRVMGKEIKFLLHFVKESKQDESGMPNNRFLAERTGGTYSTLKVQPAELEDSGVYFCASSQDAGFTSFLDTQYFGPGTRLTVL.

CDR3 DNA sequence: TGTGCCAGCTCACGCATGGGACAGATACAAGAGACCCAGTACTTC. Translation gives CASSRMGQIQETQYF. This chain uses TRBV18 with TRBJ2-5; 7 nucleotides line up with TRBD1. With 4 bases clipped from V and 2 bases from J, the junction kept 7 bases outside the gene matches. Germline V lookup: CDR1 KGHSH, CDR2 LQKENI. This CDR3 spans 15 amino acids.

The chain recombines TRBV5-1 with TRBJ2-5; TRBD2 agrees at 7 bases. Trimming took 3 bases from V and 4 from J; bases not matched to a gene: 9. Germline CDR1 reads SGHRS; CDR2 reads YFSETQ. The CDR3 totals 15 residues. CDR3 nucleotide sequence: TGCGCCAGCAGCTGGGCCCCAGCGGGAAGAGAGACCCAGTACTTC. Amino acids: CASSWAPAGRETQYF.